The next 3 T cell receptor beta chains were all read from a single sample in a study of blood T cell repertoires in COVID-19. Assay: immunoSEQ multiplex PCR; the TCRdb copy retains only in-frame clones and omits some. The sample lists approximately 300,000 clones, around nine tenths seen once, with about 2% in the top ten. Sequencing used peripheral blood. Receptor source: a woman aged 25 to 45 with COVID-19, enrolled during active disease.

The chain has TRBV19 and TRBJ2-3, with TRBD1 matching over 7 bases. This CDR3 region has 12 residues. The germline V gene encodes CDR1 LNHDA and CDR2 SQIVND (reference sequence). With V trimmed by 7 bases and J by 4 bases, 2 bases remained unmatched. The CDR3 bases are TGTGCCAGTAAGACAGGGCCAGATACGCAGTATTTT. It translates to CASKTGPDTQYF. Supplemented by reference TRBV19 and TRBJ2-3, the full variable domain reads DGGITQSPKYLFRKEGQNVTLSCEQNLNHDAMYWYRQDPGQGLRLIYYSQIVNDFQKGDIAEGYSVSREKKESFPLTVTSAQKNPTAFYLCASKTGPDTQYFGPGTRLTVL.

DNA for the CDR3: TGTGCCAGCAGCTTAAGGGGAAATGAAAAACTGTTTTTT. Translating it yields CASSLRGNEKLFF. The rearrangement links TRBV7-9 to TRBJ1-4; a possible D gene is TRBD1 (5 bases). The CDR3 is 13 residues long. CDR1 and CDR2 (germline): SEHNR, FQNEAQ (reference sequence). V lost 2 bases and J lost 5, with 6 bases in between.

The chain is built from TRBV5-4 and TRBJ2-3; perhaps TRBD2 as D (7 bases). This CDR3 is built from 15 residues. V lost 4 bases and J 4 bases, leaving 16 bases between the germline ends. The germline V gene has CDR1 SGHNT and CDR2 YYREEE (reference sequence). The CDR3 is CASSRVRGGADTQYF. CDR3 in DNA: TGTGCCAGCAGCCGGGTTCGAGGGGGGGCAGATACGCAGTATTTT.